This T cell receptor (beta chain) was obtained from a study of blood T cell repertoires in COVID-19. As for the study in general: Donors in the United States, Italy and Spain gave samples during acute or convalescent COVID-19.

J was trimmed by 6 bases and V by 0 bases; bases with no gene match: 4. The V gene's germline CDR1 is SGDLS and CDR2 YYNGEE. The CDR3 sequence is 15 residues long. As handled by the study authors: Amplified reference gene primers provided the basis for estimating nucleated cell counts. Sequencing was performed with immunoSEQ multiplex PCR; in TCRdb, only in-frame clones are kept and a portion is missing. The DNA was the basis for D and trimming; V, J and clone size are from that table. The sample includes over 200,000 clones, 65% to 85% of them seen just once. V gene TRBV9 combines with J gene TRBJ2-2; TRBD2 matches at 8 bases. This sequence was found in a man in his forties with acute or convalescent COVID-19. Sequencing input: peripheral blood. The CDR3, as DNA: TGTGCCAGCAGCGTAGGGACTAGCATCCCCGGGGAGCTGTTTTTT. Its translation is CASSVGTSIPGELFF.